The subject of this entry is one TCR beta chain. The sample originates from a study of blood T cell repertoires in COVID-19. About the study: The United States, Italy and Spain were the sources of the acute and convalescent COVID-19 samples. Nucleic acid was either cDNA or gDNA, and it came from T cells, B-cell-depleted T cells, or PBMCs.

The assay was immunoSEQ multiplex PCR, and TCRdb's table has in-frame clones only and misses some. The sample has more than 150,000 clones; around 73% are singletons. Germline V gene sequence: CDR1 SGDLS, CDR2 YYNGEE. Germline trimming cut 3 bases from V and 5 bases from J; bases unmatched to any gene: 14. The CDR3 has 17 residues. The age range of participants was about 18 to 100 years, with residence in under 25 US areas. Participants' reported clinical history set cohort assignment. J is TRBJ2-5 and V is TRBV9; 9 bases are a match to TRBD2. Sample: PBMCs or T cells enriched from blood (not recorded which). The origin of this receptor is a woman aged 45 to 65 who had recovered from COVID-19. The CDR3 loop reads CASSARLRAGGQETQYF. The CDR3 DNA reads TGTGCCAGCAGCGCCCGTCTCCGGGCGGGAGGGCAGGAGACCCAGTACTTC. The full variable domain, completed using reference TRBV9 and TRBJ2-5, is DSGVTQTPKHLITATGQRVTLRCSPRSGDLSVYWYQQSLDQGLQFLIQYYNGEERAKGNILERFSAQQFPDLHSELNLSSLELGDSALYFCASSARLRAGGQETQYFGPGTRLLVL.